The table lists the clone carrying this T cell receptor beta chain with a count of one. The method was immunoSEQ multiplex PCR; TCRdb's version includes in-frame clones alone and lacks a portion of them. Of 140,000 or so clones in the sample, around 83% are singletons; the top ten hold approximately 5%. The source of the sample is a study of T cell responses to AZD1222 COVID-19 vaccine. This receptor was obtained from an adult who received the AZD1222 COVID-19 vaccine. The source was peripheral blood, collected 28 days after the second AZD1222 dose.

The CDR3 DNA reads TGTGCCAGCAGCCCCGGACAGGTTAGCAATCAGCCCCAGCATTTT. This translates into CASSPGQVSNQPQHF. The rearrangement links TRBV9 to TRBJ1-5; 7 nucleotides match TRBD1. Germline loops: CDR1 SGDLS, CDR2 YYNGEE. The CDR3 is 15 amino acids. The junction had 4 bases not matched to a gene; V was cut back by 4 bases and J by 0 bases.